This entry lists 29 T cell receptor beta chains sequenced from one sample in a study of blood T cell repertoires in COVID-19. Profiled with immunoSEQ multiplex PCR; TCRdb holds only in-frame clones, not every one. The repertoire holds roughly 380,000 clones, roughly 84% seen once, with 3% in the top ten. Sequenced material: PBMCs or T cells enriched from blood (not recorded which). The receptors were sampled from a woman under 40 who had recovered from COVID-19.

The chain links TRBV10-3 to TRBJ2-1; a possible D gene is TRBD1 (6 bases). Germline V gene lookup returns CDR1 ENHRY and CDR2 SYGVKD. V lost 5 bases, J lost 2 bases, and 13 bases lay in between. CDR3 length equals 15 residues. DNA for the CDR3: TGTGCCATCAGTACGAGCTACAGGGCCTACAATGAGCAGTTCTTC. It yields the protein CAISTSYRAYNEQFF.

The rearrangement joins TRBV29-1 to TRBJ2-1; no clear D. The CDR3 loop spans 13 amino acids. Germline V CDR1 and CDR2: SQVTM, ANQGSEA. V was pared by 0 bases and J by 5 bases, with 8 bases between. The CDR3 region is CSVEESRDNEQFF. The CDR3 bases are TGCAGCGTTGAAGAATCCCGGGACAATGAGCAGTTCTTC.

V is TRBV13 and J is TRBJ2-1, with 12 bases fitting TRBD1. Trimming cost V 5 bases and J 5 bases; bases outside gene matches: 10. Germline V gene lookup returns CDR1 PRHDT and CDR2 FYEKMQ (reference sequence). This CDR3 contains 17 residues. CDR3 amino acids: CASSRYGTGGADNEQFF. CDR3 coding DNA: TGTGCCAGCAGCCGATACGGGACAGGGGGCGCGGACAATGAGCAGTTCTTC.

In this sample, this clone turned up a few times. The chain uses TRBV21-1 and TRBJ1-3; the listed D gene, TRBD1, was not tested against the DNA. TRBV21-1 is a pseudogene locus. The CDR3 spans 16 residues. CDR3 sequence: CASRTGAPRGGNTIYF. As DNA, the CDR3 is TGTGCCAGCCGGACAGGGGCCCCTCGTGGTGGAAACACCATATATTTT.

The J gene is TRBJ1-3, the V gene TRBV7-2, with no clear D. Trimming cost V 1 base and J 0 bases, with 10 bases left between them. The germline V gene has CDR1 SGHTA and CDR2 FQGNSA. The CDR3 consists of 16 residues. DNA of the CDR3: TGTGCCAGCAGCTTAGTAGACGCTAGCTCTGGAAACACCATATATTTT. It encodes CASSLVDASSGNTIYF. Supplemented by reference TRBV7-2 and TRBJ1-3, the full variable domain reads GAGVSQSPSNKVTEKGKDVELRCDPISGHTALYWYRQSLGQGLEFLIYFQGNSAPDKSGLPSDRFSAERTGGSVSTLTIQRTQQEDSAVYLCASSLVDASSGNTIYFGEGSWLTVV.

CDR3 residues: CASSQEVLAGVNEQFF. Here the CDR3 DNA reads TGCGCCAGCAGCCAAGAAGTGCTAGCGGGAGTGAATGAGCAGTTCTTC. The rearrangement links TRBV4-1 to TRBJ2-1, with 10 positions matching TRBD2. Per germline, CDR1 MGHRA and CDR2 YSYEKL. J lost 7 bases, V lost 0 bases, and 6 bases had no gene match. The length of the CDR3 is 16 residues.

The chain recombines TRBV2 with TRBJ2-1; D unclear. Per the germline V gene, CDR1 is SNHLY and CDR2 is FYNNEI. V lost 1 base to trimming and J lost 3 bases, with 4 bases between them. The CDR3 loop spans 13 amino acids. CDR3: CASSEGLYNEQFF. DNA of the CDR3: TGTGCCAGCAGTGAAGGACTCTACAATGAGCAGTTCTTC.

This clone was counted a few times. The V gene is TRBV9, the J gene TRBJ2-3; no clear D gene. This CDR3 comprises 13 residues. From germline, CDR1 is SGDLS and CDR2 YYNGEE. Deletions cut 4 bases from V and 1 base from J, with 7 bases between. The CDR3 region has the DNA TGTGCCAGCAGCACTCGAGGCACAGATACGCAGTATTTT. Its protein is CASSTRGTDTQYF.

The chain recombines TRBV5-1 with TRBJ2-2, with D perhaps matching TRBD2 (5 bases). Germline-derived CDR1 and CDR2 are SGHRS and YFSETQ. The CDR3 is made up of 16 amino acids. Trimming left V 4 bases short and J 6 bases short, with 19 bases between. CDR3 region: CASSQLVGDRSGELFF. In nucleotides, the CDR3 is TGCGCCAGCAGCCAACTCGTCGGGGATCGGTCCGGGGAGCTGTTTTTT. The entire variable domain, with the rest obtained from reference TRBV5-1 and TRBJ2-2, is as follows: KAGVTQTPRYLIKTRGQQVTLSCSPISGHRSVSWYQQTPGQGLQFLFEYFSETQRNKGNFPGRFSGRQFSNSRSEMNVSTLELGDSALYLCASSQLVGDRSGELFFGEGSRLTVL.

The rearrangement uses TRBV27 and TRBJ2-2; a weak D match, TRBD1 (6 bases). V lost 0 bases, J lost 5 bases, and 16 bases lay in between. Germline CDR1 reads MNHEY; CDR2 reads SMNVEV (reference sequence). The length of the CDR3 is 17 residues. The CDR3 sequence: CASSLSGTPGGTGELFF. The CDR3 bases are TGTGCCAGCAGTTTATCCGGGACACCGGGCGGGACCGGGGAGCTGTTTTTT.

The V and J genes are TRBV27 and TRBJ2-5; D is undetermined. V gave up 6 bases and J gave up 5 bases, with 13 bases separating them. Germline CDR1 reads MNHEY; CDR2 reads SMNVEV (reference sequence). This CDR3 has 13 residues. This chain's CDR3 is CASRGTGLETQYF. The CDR3 DNA reads as TGTGCCAGCAGAGGAACGGGTTTGGAGACCCAGTACTTC.

The V gene is TRBV4-1, the J gene TRBJ1-2; tentative D call: TRBD1 (5 bases). The CDR3 spans 14 residues. The V gene's germline CDR1 is MGHRA and CDR2 YSYEKL. The V gene lost 1 base and the J gene lost 7 bases, with 13 bases spanning the gap. CDR3 DNA sequence: TGCGCCAGCAGCCAAGGACAGTTGGAGCGTGGCTACACCTTC. This gives the protein CASSQGQLERGYTF.

In this sample, this clone turned up a few times. The genes are TRBV19 and TRBJ1-5; weak D call: TRBD1 (5 bases). V was clipped by 7 bases and J by 4 bases, with 14 bases between them. CDR1 LNHDA and CDR2 SQIVND come from the germline V gene (reference sequence). The CDR3 is made up of 14 amino acids. As DNA, the CDR3 is TGTGCCAGTACTAAGAGCGGGGGAAATCAGCCCCAGCATTTT. Amino acid sequence: CASTKSGGNQPQHF.

The count of this clone is one. V is TRBV6-1 and J is TRBJ2-1; 12 nucleotides agree with TRBD2. CDR3 length: 15 residues. Looked up from germline, CDR1 is MNHNS and CDR2 is SASEGT. The V and J ends lost 3 bases and 5 bases, in that order; junction bases with no gene match: 2. The CDR3 loop reads CASSEWTSGNNEQFF. As DNA, the CDR3 is TGTGCCAGCAGTGAGTGGACTAGCGGGAACAATGAGCAGTTCTTC.

This chain joins TRBV4-1 and TRBJ2-7; D perhaps matches TRBD2 (5 bases). The CDR3 runs 14 residues. Trimming took off 1 base at V and 2 bases at J, with 9 bases between the two ends. Germline V gene sequence: CDR1 MGHRA, CDR2 YSYEKL. The CDR3: CASSQGEGPYEQYF. The CDR3 DNA reads TGCGCCAGCAGCCAAGGTGAGGGCCCCTACGAGCAGTACTTC.

The chain joins TRBV7-9 to TRBJ2-7; 8 positions match TRBD1. Germline V gene lookup returns CDR1 SEHNR and CDR2 FQNEAQ (reference sequence). This CDR3 is 15 amino acids long. V lost 2 bases, J lost 2 bases, and 5 bases stayed unmatched. The CDR3 here is CASSLTRTGPYEQYF. The CDR3 bases are TGTGCCAGCAGCTTAACAAGGACAGGGCCCTACGAGCAGTACTTC. Full variable domain (outside the CDR3, taken from reference TRBV7-9 and TRBJ2-7): DTGVSQNPRHKITKRGQNVTFRCDPISEHNRLYWYRQTLGQGPEFLTYFQNEAQLEKSRLLSDRFSAERPKGSFSTLEIQRTEQGDSAMYLCASSLTRTGPYEQYFGPGTRLTVT.

The chain employs TRBV28 and TRBJ2-7, with 8 bases fitting TRBD2. The germline V gene has CDR1 MDHEN and CDR2 SYDVKM. V was pared by 10 bases and J by 2 bases, with 4 bases of the junction left unmatched. The CDR3 is 12 residues long. Written as DNA, the CDR3 is TGTGCCACTCATAGCGGGACCTACGAGCAGTACTTC. It is translated as CATHSGTYEQYF.

The rearrangement joins TRBV10-1 to TRBJ1-1, with 12 bases identical to TRBD1. V trimming: 6 bases; J trimming: 4 bases; junction bases outside the gene matches: 6. Germline V lookup: CDR1 WNHNN, CDR2 SYGVQD (reference sequence). This CDR3 has 15 residues. The CDR3 sequence is CASSPGQGASTEAFF. The CDR3 bases are TGCGCCAGCAGCCCGGGACAGGGGGCAAGCACTGAAGCTTTCTTT.

V and J are TRBV18 and TRBJ1-2, with D perhaps matching TRBD1 (6 bases). CDR1 is KGHSH and CDR2 is LQKENI in the germline V gene. The CDR3 is made up of 13 amino acids. Trimming pared 2 bases from V and 6 bases from J, leaving 10 bases between. In nucleotides, the CDR3 is TGTGCCAGCTCACCAGGGACATTGGATGGCTACACCTTC. Amino acids: CASSPGTLDGYTF. Full variable domain (remainder filled in from reference TRBV18 and TRBJ1-2): NAGVMQNPRHLVRRRGQEARLRCSPMKGHSHVYWYRQLPEEGLKFMVYLQKENIIDESGMPKERFSAEFPKEGPSILRIQQVVRGDSAAYFCASSPGTLDGYTFGSGTRLTVV.

This chain connects TRBV4-1 to TRBJ1-2, with D unresolved. Germline CDR1 and CDR2: MGHRA and YSYEKL. V shed 0 bases and J shed 4 bases, with 9 bases lying between them. CDR3 length: 14 residues. The CDR3 is CASSQDGGIYGYTF. The CDR3 DNA reads TGCGCCAGCAGCCAAGATGGAGGAATCTATGGCTACACCTTC.

The sample holds a few counts of this clone. The chain has TRBV5-1 and TRBJ2-5, with 9 nucleotides matching TRBD1. V gave up 0 bases and J gave up 6 bases; unmatched junction bases: 9. CDR3 length: 16 amino acids. Germline V gene data show CDR1 as SGHRS and CDR2 as YFSETQ. The CDR3 sequence is CASSLGTGATEKTQYF. The CDR3 DNA reads TGCGCCAGCAGCTTGGGGACAGGGGCCACGGAAAAGACCCAGTACTTC.

The rearrangement uses TRBV24-1 and TRBJ2-2, with a tentative D call TRBD1 (5 bases). The CDR3 runs to 17 residues. The V gene lost 1 base and the J gene lost 3 bases, with 14 bases spanning the gap. Germline V gene data show CDR1 as KGHDR and CDR2 as SFDVKD. CDR3 sequence reads: CATSDFRQGGDTGELFF. The CDR3 coding sequence is TGTGCCACCAGTGATTTTCGGCAGGGTGGGGACACCGGGGAGCTGTTTTTT.

This chain connects TRBV2 to TRBJ1-5; a weak D match, TRBD1 (5 bases). The V and J ends lost 3 bases and 12 bases respectively, with 15 bases between them. This CDR3 region has 13 residues. CDR1 and CDR2 (germline): SNHLY, FYNNEI. The CDR3 region is CASSDPLDSNQHF. CDR3 nucleotides: TGTGCCAGCAGTGACCCCCTTGACAGTAACCAGCATTTT.

CDR3 protein: CASSYGQAALHF. The CDR3 DNA sequence: TGTGCCAGCAGTTACGGTCAAGCGGCCCTCCACTTT. The rearrangement joins TRBV6-5 to TRBJ1-6; no definite D call. This CDR3 is built from 12 residues. Trimming stripped 2 bases from V and 14 bases from J, with 10 bases between. Germline V gene data show CDR1 as MNHEY and CDR2 as SVGAGI.

CDR3 in DNA: TGTGCCAGCTCGCAGGGACTAGCGGCATACAATGAGCAGTTCTTC. This codes for CASSQGLAAYNEQFF. This rearrangement joins TRBV18 to TRBJ2-1; 11 bases are shared with TRBD2. CDR1 is KGHSH, CDR2 LQKENI, per germline. Losses at the gene ends were 6 bases for V and 4 bases for J; bases not matched to a gene: 5. The CDR3 has 15 residues.

A single count supports this clone. The chain couples TRBV12-3 or TRBV12-4 to TRBJ2-7; 8 positions match TRBD2. Trimming at V came to 6 bases and at J to 6 bases, leaving 7 bases not matched to a gene. This CDR3 contains 13 residues. The CDR3 region has the DNA TGTGCCAGCAGCCCCGGGACTAGAGTCGAGCAGTACTTC. This codes for CASSPGTRVEQYF.

The chain uses TRBV7-2 and TRBJ2-3; D is possibly TRBD2 (7 bases). Germline V gene data show CDR1 as SGHTA and CDR2 as FQGNSA. Trimming shortened V by 8 bases and J by 3 bases, and 18 bases separated the two germline ends. This CDR3 contains 15 residues. This chain's CDR3 is CASLMGGRETDTQYF. In nucleotides, the CDR3 is TGTGCCAGCCTCATGGGGGGGCGCGAAACAGATACGCAGTATTTT.

This rearrangement joins TRBV5-1 to TRBJ2-3; TRBD2 matches 7 bases. Germline V gene lookup returns CDR1 SGHRS and CDR2 YFSETQ. V lost 0 bases, J lost 6 bases, and 4 bases stayed unmatched. The CDR3 has 14 amino acids. The CDR3 region is CASSLGEGSDTQYF. For the CDR3, the DNA is TGCGCCAGCAGCTTGGGGGAGGGCAGCGATACGCAGTATTTT.

Only one count was recorded for this clone. The rearrangement links TRBV23-1 to TRBJ1-5; the match to TRBD1 covers 9 bases. TRBV23-1 is identified as an open reading frame with a role that is uncertain. The CDR3 has 21 amino acids. V gave up 0 bases and J gave up 5 bases; unmatched junction bases: 20. The CDR3 sequence is CASSQSGLRDRAKERDQPQHF. DNA for the CDR3: TGCGCCAGCAGTCAATCCGGATTAAGGGACAGGGCAAAGGAAAGGGATCAGCCCCAGCATTTT.